Sequencing of this T cell receptor (beta chain) was carried out in a study of T cell responses to AZD1222 COVID-19 vaccine. Whole-study findings and limits: The CD4 TCRs associated with vaccination extended across spike and predominated at 160-218 and 743-854. Clonal diversity was possibly underestimated, and white British individuals and females predominated among donors.

As concerns this clone: Its antigen is not identified.

CDR3 length: 17 residues. The V gene lost 4 bases and the J gene lost 2 bases, with 21 bases spanning the gap. CDR1 and CDR2 (germline): SGHDN, FVKESK. Sequenced by immunoSEQ multiplex PCR; TCRdb stores in-frame clones only, minus some. The sample has roughly 53,000 clones, approximately 85% seen once. The sequences come from peripheral blood, collected on day 0 of MenACWY control vaccination. The chain combines TRBV14 with TRBJ2-7, with a weak D call TRBD1 (6 bases). The TCR sequence derives from an adult in good health. The CDR3 DNA follows: TGTGCCAGCAGCCGAGGCCCGGGACACGACCAAACCTACGAGCAGTACTTC. Translation: CASSRGPGHDQTYEQYF.